This TCR beta chain was identified during a study of cytomegalovirus exposure and HLA in healthy donors. In the study overall: There were just under 400 genotyped donors. Of these, 75% to 90% fell in the genetic ancestry cluster associated with self-reported Caucasian donors.

The PCR used 60 Vbeta and 13 Jbeta primers. Measured with immunoSEQ multiplex PCR; TCRdb has only the in-frame clones, and not every one. Of 100,000 to 150,000 clones detected, about four fifths appear once; the ten largest clones hold about 3.9%. As for this clone: The antigen is undetermined.

The CDR3 extends over 15 amino acids. CDR1 and CDR2 from the germline V gene are SGHTA and FQGNSA. The trim removed 5 bases at V and 2 bases at J, leaving 5 bases unmatched. Study findings and constraints: V- and J-gene trimming in TCR beta was tied to a missense DCLRE1C variant by an analysis performed later. Indistinguishability led to the exclusion of some V segments, TRBV6-2 and TRBV6-3 included.

This chain connects TRBV7-2 to TRBJ2-5; 10 positions agree with TRBD2. Sequenced: PBMCs. The source of this sequence is a woman between 35 and 50 years old in good health and CMV-seropositive. CDR3 protein: CASSLLLAGQETQYF. The DNA of the CDR3 is TGTGCCAGCAGCCTGCTACTAGCGGGGCAAGAGACCCAGTACTTC.